This section outlines one TCR beta chain sequence together with its context. Specified time point: peripheral blood 6 weeks after treatment start. This entry is derived from a study of PD-L1 blockade in urothelial cancer. Study at large: Men with urothelial cancer arising in the bladder made up about 85% of the roughly 30 patients.

This CDR3 contains 15 residues. Germline V gene data show CDR1 as MDHEN and CDR2 as SYDVKM. The V end lost 2 bases, the J end lost 5 bases, and 12 bases lay between the germline ends. The table came from immunoSEQ multiplex PCR; TCRdb's copy has only in-frame clones and leaves some out. The repertoire holds around 69,000 clones, with approximately 90% as singletons. The chain employs TRBV28 and TRBJ2-2; D gene ambiguous. The clonotype was recovered from a woman aged 80 or over with urothelial cancer. The sample here was PBMCs, taken around atezolizumab (anti-PD-L1) treatment. The chain's CDR3 is CASSLGRSGTGELFF. The CDR3 DNA is TGTGCCAGCAGTTTAGGGCGCAGTGGGACCGGGGAGCTGTTTTTT.